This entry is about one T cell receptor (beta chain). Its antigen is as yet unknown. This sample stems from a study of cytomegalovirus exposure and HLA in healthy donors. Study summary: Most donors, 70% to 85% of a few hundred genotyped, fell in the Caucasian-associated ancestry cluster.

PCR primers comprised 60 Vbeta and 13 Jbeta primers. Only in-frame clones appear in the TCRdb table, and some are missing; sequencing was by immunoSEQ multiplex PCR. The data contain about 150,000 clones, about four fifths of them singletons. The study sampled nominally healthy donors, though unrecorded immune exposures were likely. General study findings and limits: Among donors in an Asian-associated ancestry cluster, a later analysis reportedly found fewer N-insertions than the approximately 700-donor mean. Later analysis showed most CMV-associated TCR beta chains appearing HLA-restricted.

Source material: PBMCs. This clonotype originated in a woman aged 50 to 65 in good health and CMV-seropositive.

The CDR3 sequence: CASSSGVGNQPQHF. The CDR3 nucleotides read TGTGCCAGCAGTTCAGGGGTCGGGAATCAGCCCCAGCATTTT. The chain couples TRBV28 to TRBJ1-5; D is perhaps TRBD1 (6 bases). The germline gives CDR1 MDHEN, CDR2 SYDVKM. V lost 4 bases to trimming and J lost 4 bases, with 11 bases between them. There are 14 residues in the CDR3.